The rows below give T cell receptor beta chains drawn from one sample of a study of blood T cell repertoires in COVID-19. Produced via immunoSEQ multiplex PCR; TCRdb's table is partial and in-frame only. The sample includes 100,000 to 150,000 clones, more than 70% of them seen just once. The specimen was peripheral blood. These receptor sequences come from a woman aged 60 to 75 with acute or convalescent COVID-19. Each CDR3 is given with its conserved first and last residue. D genes are given only for firm matches. Clone sizes are given selectively: once, few, many, or a class where the clone is expanded.

CDR3aa	CDR3nt	abundance	d_gene	j_gene	v_gene
CASSPTGRYQPQHF	TGTGCCAGCAGTCCAACAGGGCGCTATCAGCCCCAGCATTTT	NA	NA	TRBJ1-5	TRBV28
CASSLGQATYEQYF	TGTGCCAGCAGCTTGGGACAGGCAACCTACGAGCAGTACTTC	NA	TRBD1	TRBJ2-7	TRBV6-5
CASSPADRSHYGYTF	TGTGCCAGCTCACCGGCGGACAGATCGCACTATGGCTACACCTTC	NA	NA	TRBJ1-2	TRBV18
CASSLRLAGAAEQFF	TGCGCCAGCAGCTTAAGACTAGCGGGAGCAGCTGAGCAGTTCTTC	NA	TRBD2	TRBJ2-1	TRBV5-1
CASSSADRSYGYTF	TGTGCCAGCAGTTCTGCGGACAGGAGCTATGGCTACACCTTC	NA	TRBD1	TRBJ1-2	TRBV28
CASGRSQETQYF	TGTGCCAGCGGGAGGAGCCAAGAGACCCAGTACTTC	NA	NA	TRBJ2-5	TRBV6-5
CATEAGGVPEAFF	TGTGCCACCGAGGCGGGTGGGGTGCCTGAAGCTTTCTTT	NA	NA	TRBJ1-1	TRBV19
CASSEDPGQGYGYTF	TGTGCCAGCAGTGAAGACCCGGGACAGGGCTACGGCTACACCTTC	NA	TRBD1	TRBJ1-2	TRBV6-4
CASRMTGGYKDGYTF	TGCGCCAGCAGGATGACAGGGGGCTACAAAGATGGCTACACCTTC	few	TRBD1	TRBJ1-2	TRBV4-1
CASIKGWEETQYF	TGTGCCAGCATCAAGGGGTGGGAAGAGACCCAGTACTTC	once	NA	TRBJ2-5	TRBV2
CASSTPTSVETQYF	TGTGCCAGTAGTACACCTACTAGTGTGGAGACCCAGTACTTC	once	NA	TRBJ2-5	TRBV19
CASSFSLAGVNEQFF	TGTGCCAGCAGTTTCTCGCTAGCGGGAGTCAATGAGCAGTTCTTC	NA	TRBD2	TRBJ2-1	TRBV27
CASRPGSQDGYGYTF	TGTGCCAGCAGACCAGGGTCCCAGGACGGCTATGGCTACACCTTC	NA	NA	TRBJ1-2	TRBV7-6
CATSRGGLARHEQFF	TGTGCCACCAGCAGAGGGGGACTAGCGAGGCATGAGCAGTTCTTC	NA	TRBD2	TRBJ2-1	TRBV15
CATSRERGGYEQYF	TGTGCCACCAGCAGGGAACGGGGGGGATACGAGCAGTACTTC	NA	TRBD2	TRBJ2-7	TRBV15
CAISRLAGENEQFF	TGTGCCATCAGCCGACTAGCGGGAGAAAATGAGCAGTTCTTC	once	TRBD2	TRBJ2-1	TRBV10-3
CASRGLVTPGELFF	TGTGCCAGCCGTGGACTAGTGACACCCGGGGAGCTGTTTTTT	NA	TRBD2	TRBJ2-2	TRBV2
CASSYSPENYGYTF	TGTGCCAGCAGTTACTCGCCGGAGAACTATGGCTACACCTTC	NA	NA	TRBJ1-2	TRBV6-2/TRBV6-3
CASSSPPGTSLYNEQFF	TGTGCCAGCAGCTCACCCCCCGGGACTTCGCTATACAATGAGCAGTTCTTC	NA	NA	TRBJ2-1	TRBV7-8
CSVEGAASSGYTF	TGCAGCGTTGAGGGGGCAGCCTCTTCTGGCTACACCTTC	NA	NA	TRBJ1-2	TRBV29-1
CASSSRRGDGYTF	TGTGCCAGCAGCTCAAGGCGGGGGGATGGCTACACCTTC	few	NA	TRBJ1-2	TRBV6-5
CASSPRGGVSYNEQFF	TGTGCCAGCAGCCCAAGGGGGGGTGTAAGCTACAATGAGCAGTTCTTC	NA	NA	TRBJ2-1	TRBV7-9
CASTPPVGQIYGYTF	TGTGCCAGTACCCCGCCGGTTGGACAGATCTATGGCTACACCTTC	NA	NA	TRBJ1-2	TRBV19
CASSHGACRGKTEAFF	TGTGCCAGCAGTCACGGGGCGTGTCGGGGGAAGACTGAAGCTTTCTTT	NA	NA	TRBJ1-1	TRBV7-4
CASSSRQGFDTEAFF	TGTGCCAGCAGCTCCCGACAGGGCTTCGACACTGAAGCTTTCTTT	NA	TRBD1	TRBJ1-1	TRBV7-3
CAIRQTSGTDTQYF	TGTGCCATCAGACAGACTAGCGGCACAGATACGCAGTATTTT	NA	TRBD2	TRBJ2-3	TRBV10-3
CASSRGQSQETQYF	TGTGCCAGCAGCCGGGGACAGTCCCAAGAGACCCAGTACTTC	once	TRBD1	TRBJ2-5	TRBV9